The 18 T cell receptor beta chains in this list originate from one sample, sequenced in a study of blood T cell repertoires in COVID-19. The assay was immunoSEQ multiplex PCR, and TCRdb's table has in-frame clones only and misses some. Here the sample spans roughly 97,000 clones, roughly 83% being singletons. Sequenced: peripheral blood. The receptors were sampled from a woman aged 80 or over with active or convalescent COVID-19.

This clone was observed many times. V is TRBV30 and J is TRBJ1-5, with D tentatively TRBD1 (5 bases). Deletions cut 0 bases from V and 2 bases from J, with 20 bases between. CDR3 length: 18 residues. Germline V gene data show CDR1 as GTSNPN and CDR2 as SVGIG (reference sequence). In nucleotides, the CDR3 is TGTGCCTGGAGTGTACAAAGACAGCAACAAGGGGGCAATCAGCCCCAGCATTTT. Residues: CAWSVQRQQQGGNQPQHF.

This clone appeared a single time. The chain is built from TRBV5-4 and TRBJ1-3; 7 bases line up with TRBD1. Per the germline V gene, CDR1 is SGHNT and CDR2 is YYREEE (reference sequence). The CDR3 totals 16 residues. J was trimmed by 0 bases and V by 0 bases; bases with no gene match: 3. In DNA, the CDR3 is TGTGCCAGCAGCTTGGGGACAGGAGGCTCTGGAAACACCATATATTTT. Amino acids: CASSLGTGGSGNTIYF.

V and J are TRBV28 and TRBJ2-7; 7 positions match TRBD2. CDR3 length: 16 residues. Trimming cost V 5 bases and J 5 bases; bases outside gene matches: 15. The germline V gene has CDR1 MDHEN and CDR2 SYDVKM. CDR3 sequence reads: CASSLRSGGSVHEQYF. The DNA for the CDR3 is TGTGCCAGCAGTCTCCGGTCGGGCGGGAGTGTACACGAGCAGTACTTC. The full variable domain, its missing parts supplied by reference TRBV28 and TRBJ2-7, is DVKVTQSSRYLVKRTGEKVFLECVQDMDHENMFWYRQDPGLGLRLIYFSYDVKMKEKGDIPEGYSVSREKKERFSLILESASTNQTSMYLCASSLRSGGSVHEQYFGPGTRLTVT.

The J gene is TRBJ2-7, the V gene TRBV27, with 7 bases that match TRBD1. Germline lookup yields CDR1 MNHEY and CDR2 SMNVEV (reference sequence). The trim removed 1 base at V and 5 bases at J, leaving 5 bases unmatched. The CDR3 consists of 14 residues. The CDR3: CASSLLGQRNEQYF. For the CDR3, the DNA is TGTGCCAGCAGTTTATTGGGACAGCGGAACGAGCAGTACTTC.

The chain has TRBV5-4 and TRBJ2-7; 9 bases are shared with TRBD1. Per germline, CDR1 SGHNT and CDR2 YYREEE (reference sequence). Losses at the gene ends were 3 bases for V and 3 bases for J; bases not matched to a gene: 7. The CDR3 is 15 amino acids. The CDR3 DNA reads TGTGCCAGCAGCTCGGGGACAGGGTCCGTCTACGAGCAGTACTTC. Translating it yields CASSSGTGSVYEQYF.

The J gene is TRBJ1-6, the V gene TRBV3-1 (or the pseudogene TRBV3-2), with TRBD1 identical over 11 bases. The CDR3 has 18 amino acids. V shed 4 bases and J 8 bases; nucleotides not matched to a gene: 13. CDR1 LGHDT and CDR2 YNNKEL come from the germline V gene (reference sequence). This CDR3 is CASSPTDRGLRGDSPLHF. CDR3 sequence (DNA): TGTGCCAGCAGCCCGACGGACAGGGGGCTTCGGGGCGATTCACCCCTCCACTTT.

This clone was recorded once. The J gene is TRBJ2-5, the V gene TRBV7-9; 12 positions match TRBD2. With V trimmed by 5 bases and J by 2 bases, 12 bases remained unmatched. CDR1 and CDR2 from the germline V gene are SEHNR and FQNEAQ (reference sequence). The CDR3 sequence is 18 residues long. The CDR3 DNA reads TGTGCCAGCAGCCTACTCCGGACTAGCGGGGAGATACAAGAGACCCAGTACTTC. Its protein is CASSLLRTSGEIQETQYF.

This clone was found once. The V gene is TRBV2, the J gene TRBJ1-2, with D possibly TRBD1 on 5 matching bases. The CDR3 has 13 residues. Germline CDR1 reads SNHLY; CDR2 reads FYNNEI. V lost 6 bases to trimming and J lost 6 bases, with 14 bases between them. The CDR3 nucleotides are TGTGCCAGCAGGGACACCTTCTCCCATGGCTACACCTTC. This codes for CASRDTFSHGYTF.

V usage is TRBV6-1 and J usage is TRBJ1-2; D may be TRBD1 (5 bases). This CDR3 spans 12 amino acids. In germline, CDR1 is MNHNS, CDR2 SASEGT. Trimming removed 7 bases at V and 5 bases at J, with 11 bases between. The CDR3 here is CASKQGGYGYTF. Written as DNA, the CDR3 is TGTGCCAGCAAGCAGGGAGGGTATGGCTACACCTTC.

The chain is built from TRBV20-1 and TRBJ2-1; 7 bases align to TRBD1. CDR3 length: 13 amino acids. J lost 5 bases, V lost 3 bases, and 4 bases had no gene match. Germline-derived CDR1 and CDR2 are DFQATT and SNEGSKA (reference sequence). The CDR3 DNA is TGCAGTGCTAGTGGGCAGGGGGACAATGAGCAGTTCTTC. It encodes CSASGQGDNEQFF.

This sequence joins TRBV5-1 and TRBJ2-6, with D unclear. Looked up from germline, CDR1 is SGHRS and CDR2 is YFSETQ. This CDR3 has 13 amino acids. Deletions cut 1 base from V and 11 bases from J, with 10 bases between. The CDR3 DNA is TGCGCCAGCAGCTTGTACGGGTCTCACGTCCTGACTTTC. It specifies CASSLYGSHVLTF.

The chain recombines TRBV29-1 with TRBJ1-2; D remains ambiguous. Trimming took 0 bases from V and 3 from J, leaving 17 bases between them. Germline V gene sequence: CDR1 SQVTM, CDR2 ANQGSEA. This CDR3 has 16 residues. This CDR3 is CSVEDWAPLRHYGYTF. The CDR3, as DNA: TGCAGCGTTGAAGATTGGGCTCCCCTAAGGCACTATGGCTACACCTTC.

V is TRBV10-3 and J is TRBJ1-5; perhaps TRBD1 as D (5 bases). Germline CDR1 is ENHRY and CDR2 is SYGVKD. The CDR3 extends over 14 amino acids. The V gene lost 7 bases and the J gene lost 4 bases, with 14 bases spanning the gap. CDR3 bases: TGTGCCATCACTTCTGTACAGGATAATCAGCCCCAGCATTTT. Translated: CAITSVQDNQPQHF.

V is TRBV7-2 and J is TRBJ2-5, with 16 bases lining up with TRBD2. J lost 5 bases, V lost 6 bases, and 9 bases had no gene match. CDR1 SGHTA and CDR2 FQGNSA come from the germline V gene. CDR3 length: 17 amino acids. CDR3 protein: CASSWGLAGGGWETQYF. CDR3 DNA: TGTGCCAGCAGTTGGGGACTAGCGGGAGGGGGATGGGAGACCCAGTACTTC.

Of note for this clone: Mismatch with germline at one junction end may stem from a read error. V usage is TRBV14 and J usage is TRBJ2-7; 9 bases map to TRBD2. CDR1 is SGHDN, CDR2 FVKESK, per germline. CDR3 size: 12 residues. In DNA, the CDR3 is TGTGCCAGCAGCCAAGAAGTAGGGACTAGCTTCTTC. Amino acid sequence: CASSQEVGTSFF.

The chain joins TRBV6-1 to TRBJ2-5; D perhaps matches TRBD1 (6 bases). CDR1 is MNHNS and CDR2 is SASEGT in the germline V gene. CDR3 size: 15 residues. Trimming stripped 1 base from V and 2 bases from J, with 11 bases between. In DNA, the CDR3 is TGTGCCAGCAGTGAAGAGGACAGAGGACAAGAGACCCAGTACTTC. Amino acid sequence: CASSEEDRGQETQYF.

This clone occurred many times. The rearrangement joins TRBV7-3 to TRBJ2-2; 8 positions agree with TRBD1. The CDR3 sequence is 17 residues long. V shed 4 bases, J shed 0 bases, and the junction held 7 bases outside the gene matches. Germline V gene sequence: CDR1 SGHTA, CDR2 FQGTGA. CDR3 DNA sequence: TGTGCCAGCAGCTCGGGGACAGGCATTACGAACACCGGGGAGCTGTTTTTT. This sequence encodes CASSSGTGITNTGELFF.

The chain employs TRBV10-1 and TRBJ2-2; TRBD2 matches at 7 bases. This CDR3 comprises 17 residues. J lost 4 bases, V lost 7 bases, and 15 bases had no gene match. Germline CDR1 and CDR2: WNHNN and SYGVQD (reference sequence). The CDR3 nucleotides read TGCGCCAGCACCGGGACTACGGAGACGGAGGGCACCGGGGAGCTGTTTTTT. It translates to CASTGTTETEGTGELFF.